The sequence of this TCR beta chain was determined in a study of shared T cell receptors in the human thymus. Sequencing was performed with immunoSEQ multiplex PCR; in TCRdb, only in-frame clones are kept and a portion is missing. The table includes 450,000 to 650,000 clones, more than 75% detected once. Trimming removed 3 bases from V and 0 bases from J, with 11 bases in between. CDR1 and CDR2 (germline): SGHAT, FQNNGV. The CDR3 consists of 16 residues. The sample also formed part of further work on human thymus T cells. This second report adds: Samples came from healthy Finnish infants during open corrective cardiac surgery. Thymus was obtained from resections taken during corrective heart surgery. Repertoires sampled from thymus and blood appeared biased in V and J gene usage. Reports from related research described highly overlapping thymic repertoires among unrelated individuals.

The TCR originated in a boy under two years old with a congenital heart defect. The source material was thymocytes. The gene calls are TRBV11-2 and TRBJ1-4; a possible D gene is TRBD1 (5 bases). CDR3 region: CASSLGGIPTNEKLFF. The CDR3 DNA reads TGTGCCAGCAGCTTGGGGGGGATCCCAACTAATGAAAAACTGTTTTTT.